These T cell receptor beta chains were read from a single sample in a study of T-cell memory formation after mild COVID-19. TCRdb called the 5' RACE reads again in MiXCR, with one record for every CDR3 protein. The sample records roughly 350,000 distinct CDR3 sequences, around 13% being singletons. Material: PBMCs or a T cell subset sorted from them (not recorded which). These TCRs come from a man younger than 35 who had mild COVID-19 (a few samples of this study predate the infection). Cell type and time point are not known. Both conserved end residues are part of each CDR3. Each record gives: V gene, clone size, J gene, D gene, CDR3 protein, CDR3 DNA. The D gene is left open where the match is weak. Clone size is not always given. Where it is, it says once, few, many or a class for expanded clones.

TRBV7-9	NA	TRBJ1-4	NA	CASRLGATNEKLFF	TGTGCCAGCCGCCTCGGTGCAACTAATGAAAAACTGTTTTTT
TRBV9	few	TRBJ2-1	NA	CASSGRGPGERNEQFF	TGTGCCAGCAGCGGGAGGGGCCCAGGGGAACGCAATGAGCAGTTCTTC
TRBV20-1	few	TRBJ1-1	NA	CSARVPLNTEAFF	TGCAGTGCTAGAGTGCCCCTGAACACTGAAGCTTTCTTT
TRBV6-5	many	TRBJ2-1	TRBD2	CASSYGPEPGLDHNEQFF	TGTGCCAGCAGTTACGGCCCTGAGCCGGGACTAGATCACAATGAGCAGTTCTTC
TRBV7-2	few	TRBJ2-4	NA	CASSFSRVGIQYF	TGTGCCAGCAGCTTCTCCAGGGTGGGCATTCAGTACTTC
TRBV5-1	many	TRBJ2-5	TRBD2	CASSLMGIGGGTYQETQYF	TGCGCCAGCAGCTTGATGGGGATTGGCGGGGGGACCTATCAAGAGACCCAGTACTTC
TRBV7-2	few	TRBJ1-6	NA	CASSPGAYNSPLHF	TGTGCCAGCAGCCCTGGAGCCTATAATTCACCCCTCCACTTT
TRBV29-1	NA	TRBJ2-7	TRBD2	CSVEGLAGGRAYEQYF	TGCAGCGTTGAAGGGCTAGCGGGGGGTAGGGCCTACGAGCAGTACTTC
TRBV6-5	NA	TRBJ2-6	NA	CASSYEQPGANVLTF	TGTGCCAGCAGTTATGAACAGCCTGGGGCCAACGTCCTGACTTTC
TRBV12-3/TRBV12-4	NA	TRBJ1-5	NA	CASSKTDSGQPQHF	TGTGCCAGCAGTAAGACGGACTCGGGTCAGCCCCAGCATTTT
TRBV28	few	TRBJ1-2	NA	CASRGPRGYTF	TGTGCCAGCAGAGGCCCGAGGGGCTACACCTTC
TRBV4-3	few	TRBJ1-1	NA	CASSQEGGEAEAFF	TGCGCCAGCAGCCAAGAAGGCGGCGAGGCTGAAGCTTTCTTT
TRBV12-3/TRBV12-4	NA	TRBJ1-1	NA	CASRHRESRTEAFF	TGTGCCAGCAGACACAGGGAAAGTCGAACTGAAGCTTTCTTT
TRBV9	NA	TRBJ1-2	NA	CASSRDDTRDGYTF	TGTGCCAGCAGCCGAGATGACACGCGGGATGGCTACACCTTC
TRBV7-8	NA	TRBJ2-3	TRBD1	CASSSGQSAPVDTQYF	TGTGCCAGCAGCTCGGGACAGTCGGCGCCAGTTGATACGCAGTATTTT
TRBV15	few	TRBJ2-7	NA	CATSRDSPYEQYF	TGTGCCACCAGCAGGGACAGCCCCTACGAGCAGTACTTC
TRBV23-1	NA	TRBJ1-5	NA	CASSQFQGGSNQPQHF	TGCGCCAGCAGTCAGTTTCAGGGTGGGAGCAATCAGCCCCAGCATTTT
TRBV7-8	NA	TRBJ1-4	NA	CASGQFNEKLFF	TGTGCCAGCGGACAGTTTAATGAAAAACTGTTTTTT
TRBV24-1	NA	TRBJ2-3	TRBD1	CATSPLGQPEGTDTQYF	TGTGCCACCAGCCCTCTGGGACAGCCAGAAGGCACAGATACGCAGTATTTT
TRBV4-1	NA	TRBJ1-4	TRBD1	CASSQAHLKERTGRSEKLFF	TGCGCCAGCAGCCAAGCGCACCTGAAAGAGCGGACAGGTCGTAGTGAAAAACTGTTTTTT
TRBV29-1	NA	TRBJ2-7	NA	CSVEVSWGEQYF	TGCAGCGTTGAAGTATCCTGGGGGGAGCAGTACTTC
TRBV29-1	few	TRBJ2-3	TRBD1	CSVVGQATDTQYF	TGCAGCGTTGTGGGACAGGCGACAGATACGCAGTATTTT
TRBV7-3	few	TRBJ2-1	TRBD1	CASSFGTGDEQFF	TGTGCCAGCAGCTTCGGGACAGGGGATGAGCAGTTCTTC
TRBV29-1	NA	TRBJ1-2	NA	CSVIGDTQGQGYGYTF	TGCAGCGTTATCGGGGACACTCAGGGGCAGGGCTATGGCTACACCTTC
TRBV18	few	TRBJ1-2	NA	CASSPPGVTYGYTF	TGTGCCAGCTCACCACCAGGGGTCACCTATGGCTACACCTTC
TRBV4-1	NA	TRBJ1-1	NA	CASSPHGEALNTEAFF	TGCGCCAGCAGCCCGCATGGAGAGGCCCTGAACACTGAAGCTTTCTTT
TRBV5-1	few	TRBJ1-4	NA	CASSPAVVNEKLFF	TGCGCCAGCAGCCCGGCGGTTGTTAATGAAAAACTGTTTTTT
TRBV7-3	NA	TRBJ2-3	TRBD2	CASSLSLAGSTDTQYF	TGTGCCAGCAGCTTGAGTCTAGCGGGGAGCACAGATACGCAGTATTTT
TRBV30	NA	TRBJ2-1	NA	CAWSVSENEQFF	TGTGCCTGGAGTGTCTCGGAAAATGAGCAGTTCTTC
TRBV12-3/TRBV12-4	NA	TRBJ2-5	TRBD2	CASSAGTSGGETQYF	TGTGCCAGCAGTGCCGGGACTAGCGGGGGTGAGACCCAGTACTTC
TRBV7-2	NA	TRBJ1-1	NA	CASTTEWAEAFF	TGTGCCAGCACCACTGAATGGGCTGAAGCTTTCTTT
TRBV6-5	NA	TRBJ1-6	NA	CASRRAGPIDASPLHF	TGTGCCAGCAGGAGAGCCGGGCCTATCGACGCTTCACCCCTCCACTTT
TRBV6-5	NA	TRBJ1-1	NA	CASSYYPGDTEAFF	TGTGCCAGCAGTTACTATCCAGGTGACACTGAAGCTTTCTTT
TRBV3-1	NA	TRBJ2-2	NA	CASMSSDAGELFF	TGTGCCAGCATGTCCAGCGACGCCGGGGAGCTGTTTTTT
TRBV6-5	NA	TRBJ2-3	TRBD2	CASSFGLAGAHTDTQYF	TGTGCCAGCAGTTTCGGACTAGCGGGGGCCCACACAGATACGCAGTATTTT
TRBV18	NA	TRBJ2-3	TRBD2	CASSPGVAGATDTQYF	TGTGCCAGCTCACCAGGGGTAGCGGGGGCCACAGATACGCAGTATTTT
TRBV6-4	few	TRBJ2-5	NA	CASSEEATGAPETQYF	TGTGCCAGCAGTGAAGAGGCGACGGGGGCTCCCGAGACCCAGTACTTC
TRBV5-1	many	TRBJ2-7	NA	CASSYSGDWSYEQYF	TGCGCCAGCAGCTACTCGGGGGATTGGTCCTACGAGCAGTACTTC
TRBV10-2	few	TRBJ2-2	NA	CASSEYRVGELFF	TGCGCCAGCAGTGAATATCGGGTGGGGGAGCTGTTTTTT
TRBV7-8	many	TRBJ2-2	NA	CASSPIRRGRSGELFF	TGTGCCAGCAGCCCTATAAGGAGGGGAAGGAGCGGGGAGCTGTTTTTT
TRBV4-3	few	TRBJ2-4	NA	CASSQESSGNIQYF	TGCGCCAGCAGCCAAGAGTCGTCGGGGAACATTCAGTACTTC